Below are 31 T cell receptor beta chains sequenced from a single sample in a study of T cells in localized non-small cell lung cancer. Sequencing used immunoSEQ multiplex PCR; TCRdb keeps in-frame clones, though not all of them. The table lists about 77,000 clones, 88% of them singletons. The sequencing here drew on peripheral blood, taken before any cancer treatment. The receptor set was obtained from a woman between 35 and 75 years old with stage I squamous cell lung carcinoma.

This chain joins TRBV5-6 and TRBJ1-1; D is ambiguous. CDR1 and CDR2 from the germline V gene are SGHDT and YYEEEE. The V end lost 3 bases, the J end lost 2 bases, and 17 bases lay between the germline ends. The CDR3 loop spans 16 amino acids. This CDR3 reads CASSSIGLSRNTEAFF. DNA for the CDR3: TGTGCCAGCAGCTCTATCGGGCTCTCGAGAAACACTGAAGCTTTCTTT. Complete variable domain (other parts from reference TRBV5-6 and TRBJ1-1): DAGVTQSPTHLIKTRGQQVTLRCSPKSGHDTVSWYQQALGQGPQFIFQYYEEEERQRGNFPDRFSGHQFPNYSSELNVNALLLGDSALYLCASSSIGLSRNTEAFFGQGTRLTVV.

The chain employs TRBV11-2 and TRBJ1-6; D uncertain. The V end was cut by 0 bases, the J end by 6 bases, with 9 bases between. Per the germline V gene, CDR1 is SGHAT and CDR2 is FQNNGV. The CDR3 has 15 amino acids. DNA of the CDR3: TGTGCCAGCAGCTTAGATCCTAGCAGTAATTCACCCCTCCACTTT. This codes for CASSLDPSSNSPLHF.

V gene TRBV9 combines with J gene TRBJ1-1; tentative D call: TRBD1 (5 bases). The CDR3 spans 15 residues. The germline V gene encodes CDR1 SGDLS and CDR2 YYNGEE. V was shortened by 0 bases and J by 1 base, with 10 bases between the two germline ends. This CDR3 is CASSVVVGGNTEAFF. The CDR3 nucleotides are TGTGCCAGCAGCGTAGTTGTTGGGGGGAACACTGAAGCTTTCTTT.

This sequence joins TRBV5-4 and TRBJ1-4; D is possibly TRBD1 (5 bases). V was cut by 3 bases and J by 0 bases, with 12 bases left in between. The CDR3 is 16 amino acids. In germline, CDR1 is SGHNT, CDR2 YYREEE (reference sequence). The CDR3 here is CASSSSPGSTNEKLFF. DNA for the CDR3: TGTGCCAGCAGCTCGTCTCCAGGGTCAACTAATGAAAAACTGTTTTTT. Using reference TRBV5-4 and TRBJ1-4 for the parts outside the CDR3, the full variable domain is ETGVTQSPTHLIKTRGQQVTLRCSSQSGHNTVSWYQQALGQGPQFIFQYYREEENGRGNFPPRFSGLQFPNYSSELNVNALELDDSALYLCASSSSPGSTNEKLFFGSGTQLSVL.

The chain has TRBV7-9 and TRBJ1-2, with D possibly matching TRBD1 (6 bases). Germline V gives CDR1 SEHNR, CDR2 FQNEAQ (reference sequence). This CDR3 comprises 15 residues. The V gene lost 5 bases and the J gene lost 5 bases, with 18 bases spanning the gap. The CDR3 loop is CASSPRGQRMYGYTF. The CDR3 coding sequence is TGTGCCAGCAGCCCCAGGGGCCAGAGGATGTATGGCTACACCTTC.

CDR3 coding DNA: TGTGCCAGCAGTGAGTCCCGGACAGCTTCACCCACAGATACGCAGTATTTT. Translation: CASSESRTASPTDTQYF. The gene calls are TRBV6-1 and TRBJ2-3, with D maybe TRBD1 (6 bases). The CDR3 extends over 17 amino acids. Trimming removed 3 bases at V and 2 bases at J, with 18 bases between. Germline V CDR1 and CDR2: MNHNS, SASEGT.

The rearrangement uses TRBV5-6 and TRBJ2-3; 9 nucleotides match TRBD1. CDR1 and CDR2 from the germline V gene are SGHDT and YYEEEE. J lost 4 bases, V lost 3 bases, and 9 bases had no gene match. The length of the CDR3 is 16 residues. CDR3 in DNA: TGTGCCAGCAGCTCAATCGACAGGGGGGGAGCAGATACGCAGTATTTT. Amino acid sequence: CASSSIDRGGADTQYF.

The chain employs TRBV2 and TRBJ1-1; 7 positions match TRBD1. J was trimmed by 4 bases and V by 8 bases; bases with no gene match: 13. This CDR3 has 15 amino acids. CDR1 and CDR2 (germline): SNHLY, FYNNEI. The CDR3 DNA reads TGTGCCAGCCGCGACAGGGAAATGGGAGCCACTGAAGCTTTCTTT. Amino acids: CASRDREMGATEAFF.

The chain uses TRBV9 and TRBJ2-2; possibly TRBD1 for D (5 bases). Germline V CDR1 and CDR2: SGDLS, YYNGEE. The ends were cut back, 4 bases at V and 10 bases at J, with 11 bases in the middle. This CDR3 is built from 12 residues. This chain's CDR3 is CASSLQDEELFF. The CDR3 region has the DNA TGTGCCAGCAGCCTACAGGACGAGGAGCTGTTTTTT. Based on the CDR3 plus reference TRBV9 and TRBJ2-2, the full variable domain is DSGVTQTPKHLITATGQRVTLRCSPRSGDLSVYWYQQSLDQGLQFLIQYYNGEERAKGNILERFSAQQFPDLHSELNLSSLELGDSALYFCASSLQDEELFFGEGSRLTVL.

To note about this clone: Different DNA sequences within this sample yield the same CDR3. This sequence joins TRBV5-6 and TRBJ2-2; TRBD1 matches at 8 bases. Germline V gives CDR1 SGHDT, CDR2 YYEEEE. CDR3 size: 15 residues. The J segment lost 2 bases and the V segment lost 4 bases, leaving 4 bases of the junction unmatched. This CDR3 reads CASSPDRANTGELFF. CDR3 DNA: TGTGCCAGCAGCCCGGACAGGGCAAACACCGGGGAGCTGTTTTTT. The whole variable domain, filled in from reference TRBV5-6 and TRBJ2-2, reads DAGVTQSPTHLIKTRGQQVTLRCSPKSGHDTVSWYQQALGQGPQFIFQYYEEEERQRGNFPDRFSGHQFPNYSSELNVNALLLGDSALYLCASSPDRANTGELFFGEGSRLTVL.

The rearrangement links TRBV5-6 to TRBJ1-5; D is ambiguous. CDR3 length: 17 residues. Looked up from germline, CDR1 is SGHDT and CDR2 is YYEEEE. Between the trimmed V and J ends, which lost 1 base and 1 base, there was a span of 15 bases. CDR3 coding DNA: TGTGCCAGCAGCTTGCGCCTGGATTCGGGAAGCAATCAGCCCCAGCATTTT. It codes for CASSLRLDSGSNQPQHF.

This chain's CDR3 is CASGLGGRTEAFF. DNA of the CDR3: TGTGCCAGCGGACTCGGCGGGAGGACTGAAGCTTTCTTT. J is TRBJ1-1 and V is TRBV5-4; D call uncertain. The CDR3 loop spans 13 amino acids. Germline CDR1 and CDR2: SGHNT and YYREEE (reference sequence). V lost 7 bases to trimming and J lost 5 bases, with 15 bases between them.

This chain links TRBV29-1 with TRBJ1-2; unclear D gene. Germline V lookup: CDR1 SQVTM, CDR2 ANQGSEA. This CDR3 has 10 residues. With 3 bases removed from V and 6 bases from J, the gap between germline ends came to 5 bases. CDR3: CSVDENGYTF. As DNA, the CDR3 is TGCAGCGTTGACGAGAATGGCTACACCTTC.

The chain joins TRBV11-2 to TRBJ1-5, with no clear D. Between the trimmed V and J ends, which lost 0 bases and 5 bases, there was a span of 5 bases. The CDR3 is made up of 13 amino acids. Germline lookup yields CDR1 SGHAT and CDR2 FQNNGV. CDR3 nucleotide sequence: TGTGCCAGCAGCTTAGACAGAGATCAGCCCCAGCATTTT. Translating gives CASSLDRDQPQHF.

The chain combines TRBV2 with TRBJ1-2, with 7 bases identical to TRBD1. CDR1 is SNHLY and CDR2 is FYNNEI in the germline V gene. This CDR3 is built from 12 residues. With V trimmed by 6 bases and J by 4 bases, 2 bases remained unmatched. The CDR3 region is CASRAGGYGYTF. In DNA form, the CDR3 reads TGTGCCAGCAGGGCAGGGGGCTATGGCTACACCTTC.

V and J are TRBV7-9 and TRBJ1-1, with D maybe TRBD1 (5 bases). The germline V and J ends were trimmed by 0 bases and 3 bases, with 11 bases remaining between them. Germline V gene lookup returns CDR1 SEHNR and CDR2 FQNEAQ (reference sequence). The CDR3 spans 15 residues. The CDR3 DNA reads as TGTGCCAGCAGCTTAGCGTGGGGCAGGGACACTGAAGCTTTCTTT. The encoded protein is CASSLAWGRDTEAFF. Based on the CDR3 plus reference TRBV7-9 and TRBJ1-1, the full variable domain is DTGVSQNPRHKITKRGQNVTFRCDPISEHNRLYWYRQTLGQGPEFLTYFQNEAQLEKSRLLSDRFSAERPKGSFSTLEIQRTEQGDSAMYLCASSLAWGRDTEAFFGQGTRLTVV.

The chain carries TRBV2 and TRBJ1-1; a weak D match, TRBD1 (6 bases). CDR1 and CDR2 (germline): SNHLY, FYNNEI. The length of the CDR3 is 12 residues. Between the trimmed V and J ends, which lost 5 bases and 7 bases, there was a span of 11 bases. For the CDR3, the DNA is TGTGCCAGCAGTAGGCAGGGGTTTGAAGCTTTCTTT. Its protein is CASSRQGFEAFF.

The CDR3 bases are TGCGCCAGCAGCTTGACGGGACGGCTGAACACTGAAGCTTTCTTT. Translated: CASSLTGRLNTEAFF. The V and J genes are TRBV5-1 and TRBJ1-1, with D possibly TRBD1 on 5 matching bases. This CDR3 has 15 amino acids. The ends were cut back, 1 base at V and 0 bases at J, with 10 bases in the middle. The germline gives CDR1 SGHRS, CDR2 YFSETQ.

A single count supports this clone. The chain couples TRBV9 to TRBJ2-3, with TRBD2 matching over 14 bases. CDR1 and CDR2 (germline): SGDLS, YYNGEE. This CDR3 has 16 residues. V lost 4 bases to trimming and J lost 5 bases; unmatched junction nucleotides: 6. In nucleotides, the CDR3 is TGTGCCAGCAGCCCTGGGACTAGCGGGGGTATAGATACGCAGTATTTT. Its protein is CASSPGTSGGIDTQYF.

This clone has just a few counts. The genes are TRBV6-6 and TRBJ1-2; 7 bases fit TRBD1. The CDR3 has 12 residues. The junction had 5 bases not matched to a gene; V was cut back by 6 bases and J by 7 bases. Germline values: CDR1 MNHNY, CDR2 SVGAGI (reference sequence). The CDR3 region has the DNA TGTGCCAGCAGCCGAACAGGGGTTGGCTACACCTTC. Protein: CASSRTGVGYTF.

The chain combines TRBV2 with TRBJ2-5, with 7 bases identical to TRBD2. This CDR3 contains 14 residues. V gave up 4 bases and J gave up 3 bases; unmatched junction bases: 5. CDR1 is SNHLY, CDR2 FYNNEI, per germline. CDR3: CASSGVLAEETQYF. The CDR3 DNA reads as TGTGCCAGCAGTGGGGTTCTAGCGGAAGAGACCCAGTACTTC.

The chain employs TRBV19 and TRBJ2-2; 8 nucleotides agree with TRBD2. This CDR3 comprises 17 residues. Germline CDR1 is LNHDA and CDR2 is SQIVND (reference sequence). Germline trimming cut 6 bases from V and 3 bases from J; bases unmatched to any gene: 12. The CDR3 reads CASSGDLRGGDTGELFF. DNA of the CDR3: TGTGCCAGTAGCGGGGACCTTCGGGGGGGAGACACCGGGGAGCTGTTTTTT.

The chain has TRBV19 and TRBJ1-5, with a weak D call TRBD1 (5 bases). Germline CDR1 reads LNHDA; CDR2 reads SQIVND (reference sequence). The CDR3 has 15 amino acids. V lost 6 bases and J 10 bases, leaving 22 bases between the germline ends. CDR3 sequence: CASSTGGSGSQPQHF. In DNA form, the CDR3 reads TGTGCCAGTAGCACCGGGGGGAGTGGGTCACAACCCCAGCATTTT.

The V call is TRBV5-1, the J call TRBJ2-7; D is unresolved. The CDR3 has 12 amino acids. From germline, CDR1 is SGHRS and CDR2 YFSETQ. Trimming took off 3 bases at V and 5 bases at J, with 9 bases between the two ends. CDR3 bases: TGCGCCAGCAGCTATGGACGGAACGAGCAGTACTTC. Residues: CASSYGRNEQYF.

Note on this clone: Distinct nucleotide sequences in the sample also encode this CDR3. The chain employs TRBV5-1 and TRBJ1-3; D is unclear. Trimming removed 0 bases at V and 0 bases at J, with 4 bases between. CDR1 is SGHRS and CDR2 is YFSETQ in the germline V gene. The CDR3 length is 14 residues. The CDR3 reads CASSLDGSGNTIYF. The DNA for the CDR3 is TGCGCCAGCAGCTTGGACGGCTCTGGAAACACCATATATTTT.

This rearrangement joins TRBV6-1 to TRBJ1-2; D is possibly TRBD1 (5 bases). The CDR3 consists of 12 residues. The V gene's germline CDR1 is MNHNS and CDR2 SASEGT. The V end lost 6 bases, the J end lost 4 bases, and 9 bases lay between the germline ends. CDR3 sequence (DNA): TGTGCCAGCAGGCAGGGCGGCTATGGCTACACCTTC. The encoded protein is CASRQGGYGYTF.

This clone was seen once. V gene TRBV4-1 combines with J gene TRBJ2-5; a weak D match, TRBD1 (6 bases). Germline lookup yields CDR1 MGHRA and CDR2 YSYEKL. The germline V and J ends were trimmed by 3 bases and 5 bases, with 13 bases remaining between them. The CDR3 extends over 14 amino acids. This chain's CDR3 is CASSHSRDTETQYF. The CDR3 coding sequence is TGCGCCAGCAGCCACAGCCGGGACACCGAGACCCAGTACTTC.

This rearrangement joins TRBV19 to TRBJ2-3, with 11 bases matching TRBD2. This CDR3 region has 18 residues. V dropped 3 bases and J dropped 3; count of bases not matched to a gene: 11. Germline V gene lookup returns CDR1 LNHDA and CDR2 SQIVND (reference sequence). CDR3 in DNA: TGTGCCAGTAGTATGTGGGCTAGCGGGGGGCTACTAACAGATACGCAGTATTTT. Translating it yields CASSMWASGGLLTDTQYF.

V gene TRBV19 combines with J gene TRBJ1-5; maybe TRBD1 (5 bases). Trimming shortened V by 2 bases and J by 7 bases, and 15 bases separated the two germline ends. CDR3 length: 15 amino acids. Germline V gene sequence: CDR1 LNHDA, CDR2 SQIVND (reference sequence). CDR3 amino acids: CASSISLGVVQPQHF. The CDR3 nucleotides read TGTGCCAGTAGTATATCTTTAGGGGTAGTCCAGCCCCAGCATTTT.

This sequence joins TRBV19 and TRBJ2-1, with 7 bases identical to TRBD1. The CDR3 consists of 14 residues. V shed 5 bases and J 1 base; nucleotides not matched to a gene: 2. The germline V gene has CDR1 LNHDA and CDR2 SQIVND (reference sequence). The CDR3: CASSEQGSYNEQFF. The CDR3 DNA follows: TGTGCCAGTAGTGAACAGGGGTCCTACAATGAGCAGTTCTTC.

This chain connects TRBV7-9 to TRBJ2-3; D perhaps matches TRBD2 (5 bases). Germline CDR1 reads SEHNR; CDR2 reads FQNEAQ (reference sequence). Trimming left V 5 bases short and J 6 bases short, with 21 bases between. This CDR3 has 16 residues. The CDR3 DNA is TGTGCCAGCAGCCGATACCCGGGGAAAGTCGGCGATACGCAGTATTTT. The encoded protein is CASSRYPGKVGDTQYF.